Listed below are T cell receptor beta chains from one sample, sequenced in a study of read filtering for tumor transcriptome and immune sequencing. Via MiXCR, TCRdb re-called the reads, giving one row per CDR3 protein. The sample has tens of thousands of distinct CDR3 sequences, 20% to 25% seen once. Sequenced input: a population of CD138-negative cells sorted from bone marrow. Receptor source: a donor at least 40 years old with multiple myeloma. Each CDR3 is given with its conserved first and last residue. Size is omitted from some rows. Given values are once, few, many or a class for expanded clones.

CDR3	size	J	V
CASSLASGQDTQYF	NA	TRBJ2-3	TRBV12-3/TRBV12-4
CSARLPGDGNTIYF	many	TRBJ1-3	TRBV20-1
CASSPGTGRGGAETQYF	many	TRBJ2-5	TRBV19
CASSEAGTPTSYEQYF	many	TRBJ2-7	TRBV2
CASSEQGSSYEQYF	many	TRBJ2-7	TRBV25-1
CASSTGQGNTGELFF	many	TRBJ2-2	TRBV7-9
CASSLALFDGPQETQYF	NA	TRBJ2-5	TRBV5-1
CASSPYAGVTGELSF	NA	TRBJ2-2	TRBV9
CASSLVSYWGLETQYF	NA	TRBJ2-5	TRBV11-2
CSASPGVDTEAFF	NA	TRBJ1-1	TRBV20-1
CASRRDRRETQYF	many	TRBJ2-5	TRBV5-1
CSGLESSYEQYF	many	TRBJ2-7	TRBV20-1
CASTHPGGQFF	many	TRBJ2-1	TRBV6-6
CASSASVDNQSEQFF	many	TRBJ2-1	TRBV7-8
CASSPLWNEQFF	many	TRBJ2-1	TRBV5-1
CASIRHPTEETQYF	NA	TRBJ2-5	TRBV6-2/TRBV6-3
CSVEDRNYGYTF	few	TRBJ1-2	TRBV29-1
CASSLQSAYGYTF	NA	TRBJ1-2	TRBV12-3/TRBV12-4
CASSLSAGGRTGELFF	many	TRBJ2-2	TRBV7-8
CASSGTGSRETQYF	many	TRBJ2-5	TRBV2
CASSLMAEYNEQFF	NA	TRBJ2-1	TRBV5-1
CASSYSQGHEQYF	many	TRBJ2-7	TRBV5-1
CASSLGGQGNEQYF	few	TRBJ2-7	TRBV5-1
CASSELAVGGTGELFF	NA	TRBJ2-2	TRBV6-1
CASTLGWGGNEQFF	NA	TRBJ2-1	TRBV2
CASSAGTARRNEQFF	many	TRBJ2-1	TRBV5-1
CASTKRGGRNTEAFF	many	TRBJ1-1	TRBV7-9
CSASGADYEQYF	many	TRBJ2-7	TRBV29-1
CASSLRARVDTEAFF	many	TRBJ1-1	TRBV11-2
CATSSRTDYEQYF	many	TRBJ2-7	TRBV15
CASSAEETQYF	many	TRBJ2-5	TRBV5-1
CASSLRDYTDTQYF	many	TRBJ2-3	TRBV6-6
CASSTVQGVKEQYF	few	TRBJ2-7	TRBV28
CSARDFRAGLAGELFF	many	TRBJ2-2	TRBV20-1
CSVGSGDYTEAFF	many	TRBJ1-1	TRBV29-1
CASSPWAGKETQYF	many	TRBJ2-5	TRBV7-2
CANGLGSSTDTQYF	NA	TRBJ2-3	TRBV6-6